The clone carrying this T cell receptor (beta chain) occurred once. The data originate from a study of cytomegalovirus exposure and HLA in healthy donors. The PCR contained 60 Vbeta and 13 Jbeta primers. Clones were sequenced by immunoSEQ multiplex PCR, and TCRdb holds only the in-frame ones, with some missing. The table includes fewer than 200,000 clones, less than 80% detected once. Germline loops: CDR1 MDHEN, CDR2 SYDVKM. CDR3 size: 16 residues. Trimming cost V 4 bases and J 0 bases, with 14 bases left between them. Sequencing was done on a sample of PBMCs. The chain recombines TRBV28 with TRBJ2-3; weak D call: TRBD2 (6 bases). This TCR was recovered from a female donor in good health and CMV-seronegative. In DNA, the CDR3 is TGTGCCAGCAGTTATAGCGGTAGCCTAAGCACAGATACGCAGTATTTT. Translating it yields CASSYSGSLSTDTQYF.